The T cell receptor (beta chain) under discussion was sequenced for a study of T-cell memory formation after mild COVID-19 (dated by TCRdb to the early 2020s). A note on the overall study: Most TCR sequence clusters were specific to one of the two donors. T-cell clones expanding and contracting after mild COVID-19 in a couple of donors were tracked by longitudinal TCRalpha and TCRbeta repertoire sequencing. Two young, previously healthy adult volunteers, one female and one male, were included in the cohort. Study-wide findings and limitations: SARS-CoV-2 specificity of the second-wave clones peaking on day 37 was not confirmed. Contracting CD4+ clones turned up mainly in the CM and EM memory subsets, whereas EMRA was where CD8+ clones were enriched. Only a couple of mild cases were covered in the study, and larger cohorts including severe cases with pre-infection samples were considered necessary. Some responding clones were detected in pre-infection memory, suggesting pre-existing cross-reactive memory T cells joined the SARS-CoV-2 response. Clones contracting from day 15 to 85 had balanced CD4/CD8 phenotypes, while a second wave expanding from day 15 to 37 was biased towards CD4+.

Concerning this clonotype: The antigen this receptor binds is unknown. No base quality information exists; no much larger clone differs at one position.

Sequencing relied on an Illumina NovaSeq 6000. TCRalpha and TCRbeta cDNA libraries were built by 5'RACE with constant-segment primers, adding sample barcodes and unique molecular identifiers. RNA was extracted from every sample with Trizol reagent. Amplification of the libraries took two PCR steps, and the second step added a second sample barcode plus Illumina TruSeq adapters. Sequencing of libraries was performed on an Illumina NovaSeq with 2 x 150 bp paired-end reads. As for the original processing: The reads were demultiplexed and collapsed into UMI-guided consensus sequences using migec v1.2.7. Using mixcr v2.1.11, UMI consensuses were aligned to TRA and TRB V and J templates and then assembled into clonotypes. A clonotype was counted as expanded or contracted only if both edgeR and NoisET called the change significant, with noise models trained on biological replicates. For edgeR calls, the thresholds were a false discovery rate-adjusted p below 0.01 and a log2 fold-change of 1. As an exploratory analysis of dynamics, PCA with hierarchical clustering was applied to max-normalized trajectories of the 1000 most abundant clonotypes. Each responding clone was given a CD4 or CD8 phenotype based on the CD4+ and CD8+ repertoires, which had been sequenced separately. TCRdb cleaned the public reads at Q25 with fastp, built clones with MiXCR and kept in-frame beta chains. Each record represents a unique CDR3 protein, reported with the most common genes and DNA among its rows. These V and J calls are TCRdb output, not the study's own analysis. This sample is represented by about 440,000 distinct CDR3 sequences; around 20% of them were singletons. The ten top clones hold about 8.8% of the sample.

The CDR1 and CDR2 encoded by the germline V gene (reference sequence) are DFQATT and SNEGSKA. Trimming accounts for 0 bases at V and 4 bases at J, while the number of junction bases matched to no gene is 5. The CDR3 contains 15 residues, cysteine and phenylalanine counted. This entry keeps only the CDR3 DNA: 45 bases, framed from base 1. PBMCs were isolated by Ficoll-Paque density gradient centrifugation. The source of this sequence is an adult woman who had mild COVID-19 (a few samples of this study predate the infection). The sample titles of this study are shuffled in the database, so cell type and time point are left out; the donor was told from shared clones. The chain employs TRBV20-1 and TRBJ2-3, and TRBD2 matches 9 of the central bases. The sequenced sample consisted of PBMCs or a T cell subset sorted from them (not recorded which). The CDR3 protein is CSARDLAGSADTQYF. The DNA reads as follows: TGCAGTGCTAGAGACCTAGCGGGGAGCGCAGATACGCAGTATTTT.